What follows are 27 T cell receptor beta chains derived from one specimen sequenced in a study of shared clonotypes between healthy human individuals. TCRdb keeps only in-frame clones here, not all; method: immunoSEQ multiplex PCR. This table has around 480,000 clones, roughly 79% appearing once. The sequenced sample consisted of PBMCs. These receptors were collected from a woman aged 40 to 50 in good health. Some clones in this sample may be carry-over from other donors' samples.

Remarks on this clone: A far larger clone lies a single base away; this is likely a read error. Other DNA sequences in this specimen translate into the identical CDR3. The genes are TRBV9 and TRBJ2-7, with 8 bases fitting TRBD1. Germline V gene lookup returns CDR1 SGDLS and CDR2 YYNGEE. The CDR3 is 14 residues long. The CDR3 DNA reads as TGTGCCAGCAGCACACAGGGGGTACCCTATGAGCAGTACTTC. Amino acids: CASSTQGVPYEQYF.

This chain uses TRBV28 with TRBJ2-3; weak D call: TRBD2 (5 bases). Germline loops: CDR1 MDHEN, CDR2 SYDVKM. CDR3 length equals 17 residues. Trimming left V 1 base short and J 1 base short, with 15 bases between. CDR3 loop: CASSLYGAGLGTDTQYF. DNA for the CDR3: TGTGCCAGCAGTTTATACGGCGCGGGCTTAGGCACAGATACGCAGTATTTT.

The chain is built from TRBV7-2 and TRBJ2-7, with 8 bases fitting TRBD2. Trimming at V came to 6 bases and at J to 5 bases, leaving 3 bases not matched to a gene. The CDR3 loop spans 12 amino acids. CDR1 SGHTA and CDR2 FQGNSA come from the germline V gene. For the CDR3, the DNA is TGTGCCAGCAGTATCGGGAGGGACGAGCAGTACTTC. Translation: CASSIGRDEQYF.

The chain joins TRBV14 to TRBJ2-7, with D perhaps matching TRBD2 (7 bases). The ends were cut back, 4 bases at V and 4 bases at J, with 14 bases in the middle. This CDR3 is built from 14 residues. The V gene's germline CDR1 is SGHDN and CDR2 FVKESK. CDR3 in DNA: TGTGCCAGCAGCCCGAGGGGGGGGGCTTACGAGCAGTACTTC. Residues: CASSPRGGAYEQYF.

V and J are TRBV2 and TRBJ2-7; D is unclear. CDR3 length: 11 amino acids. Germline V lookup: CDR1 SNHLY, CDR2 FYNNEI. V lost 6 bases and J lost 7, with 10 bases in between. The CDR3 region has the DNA TGTGCCAGCAGCTGGGATCGGGAGCAGTACTTC. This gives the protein CASSWDREQYF.

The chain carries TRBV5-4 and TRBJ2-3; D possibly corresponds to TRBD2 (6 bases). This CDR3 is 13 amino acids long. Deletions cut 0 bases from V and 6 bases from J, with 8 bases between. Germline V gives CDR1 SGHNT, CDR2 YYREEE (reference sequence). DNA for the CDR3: TGTGCCAGCAGCTTGGATCTAGCGGATACGCAGTATTTT. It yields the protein CASSLDLADTQYF. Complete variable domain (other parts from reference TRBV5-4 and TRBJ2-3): ETGVTQSPTHLIKTRGQQVTLRCSSQSGHNTVSWYQQALGQGPQFIFQYYREEENGRGNFPPRFSGLQFPNYSSELNVNALELDDSALYLCASSLDLADTQYFGPGTRLTVL.

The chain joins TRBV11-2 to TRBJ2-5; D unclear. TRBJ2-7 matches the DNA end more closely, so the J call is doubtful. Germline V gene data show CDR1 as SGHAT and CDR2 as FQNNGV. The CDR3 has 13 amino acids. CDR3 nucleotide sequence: TGTGCCAGCACCTCCGACGTTCTCTACGAGCAGTACTTC. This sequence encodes CASTSDVLYEQYF.

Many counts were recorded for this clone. In nucleotides, the CDR3 is TGCGCCAGCCGGAGTACCGGGACCCTAACCGGGGAGCTGTTTTTT. This translates into CASRSTGTLTGELFF. The chain joins TRBV5-1 to TRBJ2-2; D could derive from TRBD1 or TRBD2 (5 bases each). This CDR3 region has 15 residues. In germline, CDR1 is SGHRS, CDR2 YFSETQ. The germline V and J ends were trimmed by 7 bases and 5 bases, with 18 bases remaining between them.

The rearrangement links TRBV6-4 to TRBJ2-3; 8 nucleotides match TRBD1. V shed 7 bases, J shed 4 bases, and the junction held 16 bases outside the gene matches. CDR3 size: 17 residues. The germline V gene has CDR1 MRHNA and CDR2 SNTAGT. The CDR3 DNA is TGTGCCAGCATCTCGAAGGGGACAGGAGTTTTTCCAGATACGCAGTATTTT. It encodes CASISKGTGVFPDTQYF.

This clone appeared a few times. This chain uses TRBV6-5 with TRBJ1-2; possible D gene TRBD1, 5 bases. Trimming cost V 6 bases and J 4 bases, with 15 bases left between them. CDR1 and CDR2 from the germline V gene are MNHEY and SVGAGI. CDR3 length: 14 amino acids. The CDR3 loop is CASRGPGLFYGYTF. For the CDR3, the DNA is TGTGCCAGCAGGGGACCGGGACTCTTCTATGGCTACACCTTC.

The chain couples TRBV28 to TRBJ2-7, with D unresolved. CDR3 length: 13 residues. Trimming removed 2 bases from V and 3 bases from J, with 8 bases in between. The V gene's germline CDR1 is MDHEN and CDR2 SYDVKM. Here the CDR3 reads CASSLIQNYEQYF. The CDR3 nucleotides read TGTGCCAGCAGTTTAATACAGAACTACGAGCAGTACTTC.

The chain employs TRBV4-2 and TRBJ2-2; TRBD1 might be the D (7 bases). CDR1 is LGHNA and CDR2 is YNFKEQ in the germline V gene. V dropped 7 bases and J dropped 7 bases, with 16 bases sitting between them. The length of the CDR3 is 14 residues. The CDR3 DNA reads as TGTGCCAGCACCACCACTCAGGGGGGCGGGGAGCTGTTTTTT. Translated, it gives CASTTTQGGGELFF.

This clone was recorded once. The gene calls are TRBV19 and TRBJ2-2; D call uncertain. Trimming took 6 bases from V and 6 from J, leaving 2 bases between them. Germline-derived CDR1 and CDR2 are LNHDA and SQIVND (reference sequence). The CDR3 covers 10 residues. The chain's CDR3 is CASRSGELFF. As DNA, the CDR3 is TGTGCCAGTAGGTCCGGGGAGCTGTTTTTT.

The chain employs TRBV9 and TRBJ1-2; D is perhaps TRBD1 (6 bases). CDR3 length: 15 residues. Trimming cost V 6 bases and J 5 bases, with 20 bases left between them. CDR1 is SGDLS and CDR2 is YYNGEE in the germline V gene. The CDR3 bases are TGTGCCAGCACCGCCTCCCCGGACAGCAGTTATGGCTACACCTTC. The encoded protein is CASTASPDSSYGYTF.

CDR3 in amino acids: CASSGPRVGRVQEQYF. CDR3 nucleotide sequence: TGTGCCAGCAGTGGCCCGAGGGTGGGGAGGGTGCAGGAGCAGTACTTC. The gene calls are TRBV6-1 and TRBJ2-7, with 7 nucleotides matching TRBD2. Germline V CDR1 and CDR2: MNHNS, SASEGT. Trimming removed 4 bases from V and 7 bases from J; junction bases left unmatched: 16. The CDR3 runs to 16 residues.

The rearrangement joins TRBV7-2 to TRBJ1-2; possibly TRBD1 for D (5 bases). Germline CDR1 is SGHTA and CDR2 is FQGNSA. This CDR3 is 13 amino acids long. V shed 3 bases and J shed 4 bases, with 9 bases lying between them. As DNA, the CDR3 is TGTGCCAGCAGCTTGGGAGGGGCCTATGGCTACACCTTC. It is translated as CASSLGGAYGYTF.

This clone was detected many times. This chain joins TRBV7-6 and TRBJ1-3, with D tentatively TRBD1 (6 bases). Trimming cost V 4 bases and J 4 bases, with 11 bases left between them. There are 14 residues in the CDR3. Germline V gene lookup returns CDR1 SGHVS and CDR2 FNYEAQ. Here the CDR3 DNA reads TGTGCCAGCAGCTCCGGGACACCCGGAAACACCATATATTTT. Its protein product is CASSSGTPGNTIYF.

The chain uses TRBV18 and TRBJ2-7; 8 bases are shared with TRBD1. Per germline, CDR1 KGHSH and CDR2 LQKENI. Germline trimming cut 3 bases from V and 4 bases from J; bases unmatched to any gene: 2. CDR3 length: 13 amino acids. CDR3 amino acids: CASSPGQVYEQYF. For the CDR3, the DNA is TGTGCCAGCTCACCGGGACAGGTTTACGAGCAGTACTTC.

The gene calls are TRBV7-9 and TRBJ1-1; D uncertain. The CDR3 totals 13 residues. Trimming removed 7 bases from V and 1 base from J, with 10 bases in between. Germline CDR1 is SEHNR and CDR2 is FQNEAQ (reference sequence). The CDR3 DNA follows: TGTGCCAGCAAGAAGGGATCGAACACTGAAGCTTTCTTT. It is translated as CASKKGSNTEAFF.

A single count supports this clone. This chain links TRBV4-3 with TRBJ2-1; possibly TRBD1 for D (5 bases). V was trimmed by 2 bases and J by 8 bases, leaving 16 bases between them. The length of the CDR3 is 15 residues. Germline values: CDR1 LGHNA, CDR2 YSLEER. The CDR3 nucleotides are TGCGCCAGCAGCCAACTGCAGGGATCGTTAGATGAGCAGTTCTTC. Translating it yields CASSQLQGSLDEQFF.

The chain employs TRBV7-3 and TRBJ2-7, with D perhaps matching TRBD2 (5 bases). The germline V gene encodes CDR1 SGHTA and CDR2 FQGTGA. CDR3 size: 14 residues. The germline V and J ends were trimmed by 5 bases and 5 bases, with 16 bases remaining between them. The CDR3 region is CASSPRRSRNEQYF. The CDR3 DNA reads TGTGCCAGCAGCCCCAGGAGGTCTCGCAACGAGCAGTACTTC.

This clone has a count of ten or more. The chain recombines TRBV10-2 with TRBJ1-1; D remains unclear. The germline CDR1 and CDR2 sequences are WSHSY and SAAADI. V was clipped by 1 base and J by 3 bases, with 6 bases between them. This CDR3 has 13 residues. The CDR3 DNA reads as TGCGCCAGCAGTGAGTTTACGTACACTGAAGCTTTCTTT. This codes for CASSEFTYTEAFF.

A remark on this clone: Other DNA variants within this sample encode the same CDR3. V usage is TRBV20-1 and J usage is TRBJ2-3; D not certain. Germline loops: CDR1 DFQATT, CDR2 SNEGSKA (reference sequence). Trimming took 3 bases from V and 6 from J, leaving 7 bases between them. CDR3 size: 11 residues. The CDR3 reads CSARILDTQYF. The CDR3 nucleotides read TGCAGTGCTAGGATCTTGGATACGCAGTATTTT.

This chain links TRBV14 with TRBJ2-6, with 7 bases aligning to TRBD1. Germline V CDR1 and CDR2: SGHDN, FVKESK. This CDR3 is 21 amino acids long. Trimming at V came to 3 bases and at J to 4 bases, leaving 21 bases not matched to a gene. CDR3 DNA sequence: TGTGCCAGCAGCCACTTTTTTCACGTAGGGACAGCATATTTAGGGGCCAACGTCCTGACTTTC. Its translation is CASSHFFHVGTAYLGANVLTF.

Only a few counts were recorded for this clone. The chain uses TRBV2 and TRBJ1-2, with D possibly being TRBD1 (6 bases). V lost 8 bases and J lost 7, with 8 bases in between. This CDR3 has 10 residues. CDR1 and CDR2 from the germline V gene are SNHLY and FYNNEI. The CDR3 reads CASQGSGYTF. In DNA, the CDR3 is TGTGCCAGCCAGGGGTCTGGCTACACCTTC.

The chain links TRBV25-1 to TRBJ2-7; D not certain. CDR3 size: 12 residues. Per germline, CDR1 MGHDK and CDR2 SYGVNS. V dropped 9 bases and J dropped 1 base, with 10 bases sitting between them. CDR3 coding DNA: TGTGCCAGTACTACAGATTCCTACGAGCAGTACTTC. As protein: CASTTDSYEQYF.

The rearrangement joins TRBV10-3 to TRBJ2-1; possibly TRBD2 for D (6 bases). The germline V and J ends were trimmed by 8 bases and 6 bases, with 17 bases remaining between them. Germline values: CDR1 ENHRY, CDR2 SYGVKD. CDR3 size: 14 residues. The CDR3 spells CAIAPGSNTNEQFF. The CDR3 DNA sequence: TGTGCCATCGCCCCCGGGAGTAACACCAATGAGCAGTTCTTC.